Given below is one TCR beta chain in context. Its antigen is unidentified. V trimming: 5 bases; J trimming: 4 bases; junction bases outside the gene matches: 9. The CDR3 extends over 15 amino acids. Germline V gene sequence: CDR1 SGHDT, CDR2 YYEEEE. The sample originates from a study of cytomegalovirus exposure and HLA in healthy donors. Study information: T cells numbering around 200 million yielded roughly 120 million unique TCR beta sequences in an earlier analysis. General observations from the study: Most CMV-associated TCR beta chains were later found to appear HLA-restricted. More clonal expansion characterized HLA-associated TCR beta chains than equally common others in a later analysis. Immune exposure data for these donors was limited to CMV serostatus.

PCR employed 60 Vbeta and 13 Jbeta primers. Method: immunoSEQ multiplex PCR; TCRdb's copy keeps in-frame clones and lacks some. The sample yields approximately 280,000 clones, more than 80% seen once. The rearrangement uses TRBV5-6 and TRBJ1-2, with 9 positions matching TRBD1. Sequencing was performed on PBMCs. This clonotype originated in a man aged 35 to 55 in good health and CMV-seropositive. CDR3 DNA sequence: TGTGCCAGCAGAGATACAGGGGGCGCTGGCTATGGCTACACCTTC. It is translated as CASRDTGGAGYGYTF.